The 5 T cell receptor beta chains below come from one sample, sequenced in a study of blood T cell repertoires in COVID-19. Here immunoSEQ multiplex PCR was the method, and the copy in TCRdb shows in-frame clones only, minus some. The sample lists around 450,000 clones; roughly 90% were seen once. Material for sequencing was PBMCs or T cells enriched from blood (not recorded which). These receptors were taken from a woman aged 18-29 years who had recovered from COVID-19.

CDR3 DNA: TGTGCCAGCATAGGGGGCAGTTCTAGAGATACGCAGTATTTT. It encodes CASIGGSSRDTQYF. V and J are TRBV2 and TRBJ2-3; 7 bases are shared with TRBD1. V was pared by 7 bases and J by 5 bases, with 9 bases of the junction left unmatched. There are 14 residues in the CDR3. The germline V gene has CDR1 SNHLY and CDR2 FYNNEI.

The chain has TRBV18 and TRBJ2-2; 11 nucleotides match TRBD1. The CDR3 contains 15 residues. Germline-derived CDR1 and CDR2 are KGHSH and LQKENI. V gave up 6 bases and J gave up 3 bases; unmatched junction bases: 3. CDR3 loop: CASSRTGGYTGELFF. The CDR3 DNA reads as TGTGCCAGCTCTCGGACAGGGGGCTACACCGGGGAGCTGTTTTTT.

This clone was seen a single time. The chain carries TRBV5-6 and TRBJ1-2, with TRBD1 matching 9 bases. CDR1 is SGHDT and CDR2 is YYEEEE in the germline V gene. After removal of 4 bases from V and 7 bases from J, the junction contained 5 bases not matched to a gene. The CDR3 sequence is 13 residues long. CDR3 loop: CASSQQGASGYTF. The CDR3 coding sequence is TGTGCCAGCAGCCAACAGGGGGCGAGTGGCTACACCTTC. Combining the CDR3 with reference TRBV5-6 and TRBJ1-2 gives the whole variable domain DAGVTQSPTHLIKTRGQQVTLRCSPKSGHDTVSWYQQALGQGPQFIFQYYEEEERQRGNFPDRFSGHQFPNYSSELNVNALLLGDSALYLCASSQQGASGYTFGSGTRLTVV.

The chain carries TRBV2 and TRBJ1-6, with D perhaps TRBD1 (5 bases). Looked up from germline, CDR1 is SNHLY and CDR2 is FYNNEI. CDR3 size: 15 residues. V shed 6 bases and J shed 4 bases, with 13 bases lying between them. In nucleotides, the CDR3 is TGTGCCAGCAGGGATGACAGTAGATATAATTCACCCCTCCACTTT. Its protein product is CASRDDSRYNSPLHF.

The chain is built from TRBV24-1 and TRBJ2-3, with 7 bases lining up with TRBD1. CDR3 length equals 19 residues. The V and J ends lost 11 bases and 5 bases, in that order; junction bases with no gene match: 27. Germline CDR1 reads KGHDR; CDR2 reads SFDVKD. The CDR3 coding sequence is TGTGCCAAAGCCCCGACAGGGAATCTGTGTAGGTCGGTGGGAGATACGCAGTATTTT. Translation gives CAKAPTGNLCRSVGDTQYF.